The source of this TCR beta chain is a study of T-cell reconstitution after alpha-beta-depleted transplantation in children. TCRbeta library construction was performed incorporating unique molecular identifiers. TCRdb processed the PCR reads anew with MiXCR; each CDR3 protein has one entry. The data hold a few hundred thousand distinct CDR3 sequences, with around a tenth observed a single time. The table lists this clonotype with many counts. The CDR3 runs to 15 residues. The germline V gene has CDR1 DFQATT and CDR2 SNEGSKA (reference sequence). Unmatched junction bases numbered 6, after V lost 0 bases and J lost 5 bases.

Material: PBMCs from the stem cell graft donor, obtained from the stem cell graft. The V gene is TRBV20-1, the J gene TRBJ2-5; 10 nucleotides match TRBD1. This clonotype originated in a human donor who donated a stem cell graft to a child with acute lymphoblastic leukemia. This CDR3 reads CSARDGGDRGETQYF. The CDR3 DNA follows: TGCAGTGCTAGAGATGGCGGGGACAGGGGTGAGACCCAGTACTTC.